One sample yielded the 16 T cell receptor beta chains listed below, sequenced in a study of shared clonotypes between healthy human individuals. Terminally differentiated effector memory CD45RA+ cells were left out of the naive CD8 fraction, which was CD45RO-negative and positively selected for CCR7. Generated by immunoSEQ multiplex PCR, the TCRdb table keeps only in-frame clones and is missing some. The data contain around 2.1 million clones, 90% to 95% of them seen just once; the ten biggest clones take up 1.7%. Material for sequencing was naive CD8+ T cells from PBMCs. Every receptor here comes from a man between 18 and 35 years old in good health. Some clones in this sample may be carry-over from other donors' samples.

V and J are TRBV10-2 and TRBJ1-2, with D unresolved. CDR1 is WSHSY, CDR2 SAAADI, per germline. The CDR3 has 15 amino acids. V shed 0 bases and J shed 5 bases, with 13 bases lying between them. This CDR3 reads CASSESRPGWYGYTF. The CDR3 bases are TGCGCCAGCAGTGAGTCGAGACCGGGTTGGTATGGCTACACCTTC.

The rearrangement links TRBV27 to TRBJ1-5; D remains unclear. CDR3 size: 14 residues. V lost 2 bases to trimming and J lost 7 bases, with 12 bases between them. Looked up from germline, CDR1 is MNHEY and CDR2 is SMNVEV (reference sequence). The CDR3, as DNA: TGTGCCAGCAGTTTACTGGGTACGAGGCAGCCCCAGCATTTT. Its protein is CASSLLGTRQPQHF.

The rearrangement joins TRBV7-9 to TRBJ1-5; D remains ambiguous. V shed 0 bases and J shed 4 bases, with 7 bases lying between them. Germline CDR1 SEHNR, CDR2 FQNEAQ (reference sequence). The length of the CDR3 is 14 residues. This CDR3 reads CASSLADGNQPQHF. CDR3 in DNA: TGTGCCAGCAGCTTAGCAGACGGGAATCAGCCCCAGCATTTT.

This chain connects TRBV6-1 to TRBJ2-7; no clear D gene. The V end was cut by 4 bases, the J end by 1 base, with 8 bases between. The CDR3 is 13 amino acids. Germline assignment: CDR1 MNHNS and CDR2 SASEGT. The CDR3 region is CASSGDPSYEQYF. The CDR3 DNA follows: TGTGCCAGCAGTGGGGATCCTTCCTACGAGCAGTACTTC.

The rearrangement joins TRBV10-1 to TRBJ2-1; 10 nucleotides match TRBD2. V was pared by 7 bases and J by 2 bases, with 5 bases of the junction left unmatched. The CDR3 loop spans 15 amino acids. Germline V gene lookup returns CDR1 WNHNN and CDR2 SYGVQD (reference sequence). CDR3 region: CASNLSGRPYNEQFF. CDR3 DNA sequence: TGCGCCAGCAATCTTAGCGGGAGGCCCTACAATGAGCAGTTCTTC.

The chain employs TRBV5-6 and TRBJ2-5; TRBD1 matches 10 bases. The end of the DNA is better explained by TRBJ2-7, so the J call may be wrong. This CDR3 spans 13 amino acids. Looked up from germline, CDR1 is SGHDT and CDR2 is YYEEEE. CDR3 sequence reads: CASGTGESYEQYF. In nucleotides, the CDR3 is TGTGCCAGCGGGACAGGGGAATCCTACGAGCAGTACTTC.

This chain joins TRBV9 and TRBJ2-3; TRBD1 aligns across 9 bases. The CDR3 runs 15 residues. CDR1 and CDR2 (germline): SGDLS, YYNGEE. The J segment lost 4 bases and the V segment lost 3 bases, leaving 6 bases of the junction unmatched. The CDR3 sequence: CASSATGGAPDTQYF. CDR3 DNA sequence: TGTGCCAGCAGCGCTACAGGGGGCGCGCCAGATACGCAGTATTTT.

V is TRBV27 and J is TRBJ1-1, with TRBD1 matching over 8 bases. Germline values: CDR1 MNHEY, CDR2 SMNVEV (reference sequence). The CDR3 covers 17 residues. J was trimmed by 1 base and V by 1 base; bases with no gene match: 8. Here the CDR3 reads CASSLLDPGGPNTEAFF. The CDR3 region has the DNA TGTGCCAGCAGTTTATTGGACCCAGGGGGCCCGAACACTGAAGCTTTCTTT.

The V and J genes are TRBV7-9 and TRBJ2-7; D possibly corresponds to TRBD2 (5 bases). The CDR3 covers 13 residues. Per the germline V gene, CDR1 is SEHNR and CDR2 is FQNEAQ (reference sequence). Trimming took off 5 bases at V and 5 bases at J, with 13 bases between the two ends. The CDR3 loop reads CASSLNGDDEQYF. DNA of the CDR3: TGTGCCAGCAGCCTCAACGGGGATGACGAGCAGTACTTC.

CDR3 region: CASKGLANTGELFF. CDR3 nucleotide sequence: TGTGCCAGCAAGGGGCTAGCGAACACCGGGGAGCTGTTTTTT. The J gene is TRBJ2-2, the V gene TRBV6-5; possibly TRBD1 for D (5 bases). The CDR3 is made up of 14 amino acids. Trimming shortened V by 7 bases and J by 0 bases, and 9 bases separated the two germline ends. From germline, CDR1 is MNHEY and CDR2 SVGAGI.

This chain uses TRBV27 with TRBJ1-2, with D hard to call. V was cut by 2 bases and J by 1 base, with 5 bases left in between. Per the germline V gene, CDR1 is MNHEY and CDR2 is SMNVEV (reference sequence). The CDR3 loop spans 13 amino acids. This CDR3 is CASSLGFNYGYTF. The CDR3 DNA follows: TGTGCCAGCAGTTTAGGATTTAACTATGGCTACACCTTC.

The chain carries TRBV27 and TRBJ1-1, with 11 bases that match TRBD1. The germline CDR1 and CDR2 sequences are MNHEY and SMNVEV (reference sequence). This CDR3 has 15 residues. V lost 0 bases and J lost 4; bases outside the gene matches: 1. The CDR3 loop is CASSLSGTGGTEAFF. Written as DNA, the CDR3 is TGTGCCAGCAGTTTATCGGGGACAGGGGGCACTGAAGCTTTCTTT.

CDR3: CASSAHRGPSYGYTF. Here the CDR3 DNA reads TGTGCCAGCAGCGCCCACAGGGGACCCAGCTATGGCTACACCTTC. V is TRBV9 and J is TRBJ1-2; 7 nucleotides match TRBD1. V lost 3 bases to trimming and J lost 4 bases; unmatched junction nucleotides: 9. This CDR3 is built from 15 residues. From germline, CDR1 is SGDLS and CDR2 YYNGEE.

As regards this clone: The sample contains more than one DNA sequence encoding this CDR3. The gene calls are TRBV5-1 and TRBJ1-2, with 8 bases lining up with TRBD1. J lost 2 bases, V lost 0 bases, and 0 bases had no gene match. The CDR3 is 14 amino acids. CDR1 SGHRS and CDR2 YFSETQ come from the germline V gene. The CDR3 is CASSLDRGNYGYTF. In DNA, the CDR3 is TGCGCCAGCAGCTTGGACAGGGGGAACTATGGCTACACCTTC.

The chain couples TRBV4-1 to TRBJ2-7; tentatively, D is TRBD1 (6 bases). Trimming took off 1 base at V and 5 bases at J, with 18 bases between the two ends. Germline CDR1 and CDR2: MGHRA and YSYEKL. The CDR3 loop spans 16 amino acids. Here the CDR3 DNA reads TGCGCCAGCAGCCAAGGATCAACAGGGATTCTCCACGAGCAGTACTTC. It yields the protein CASSQGSTGILHEQYF.

This sequence joins TRBV18 and TRBJ2-7; 10 bases are a match to TRBD2. V shed 3 bases, J shed 0 bases, and the junction held 14 bases outside the gene matches. Per germline, CDR1 KGHSH and CDR2 LQKENI. The CDR3 has 19 residues. In DNA form, the CDR3 reads TGTGCCAGCTCACCTAATGGACTAGCGGATGAACTTTCCTCCTACGAGCAGTACTTC. It specifies CASSPNGLADELSSYEQYF.